This entry is about one TCR beta chain. As originally analysed: Estimation of nucleated cell counts relied on the amplification of reference gene primers. Repertoires were generated with immunoSEQ multiplex PCR, while TCRdb's copy carries only in-frame clones and drops some. The V and J calls and clone size are taken from that table; D and trimming were inferred from the DNA. The table has 150,000 to 200,000 clones, 85% to 95% seen once. This sample is part of a study of blood T cell repertoires in COVID-19. Study context: Spain, Italy and the United States supplied samples that represented acute and convalescent COVID-19. In each case, the material was cDNA or gDNA derived from T cells, B-cell-depleted T cells, or PBMCs.

V was shortened by 0 bases and J by 1 base, with 10 bases between the two germline ends. The CDR3 spans 16 residues. CDR1 and CDR2 (germline): LGHDT, YNNKEL (reference sequence). The specimen was peripheral blood. V usage is TRBV3-1 (or the pseudogene TRBV3-2) and J usage is TRBJ1-3; tentative D call: TRBD1 (5 bases). The receptor was isolated from a woman between 45 and 65 years old with acute or convalescent COVID-19. CDR3 residues: CASSQDWGGSGNTIYF. DNA for the CDR3: TGTGCCAGCAGCCAAGATTGGGGGGGATCTGGAAACACCATATATTTT.